This paragraph covers one T cell receptor beta chain sequence. The CDR3 loop spans 15 amino acids. From germline, CDR1 is SGDLS and CDR2 YYNGEE. Trimming pared 0 bases from V and 2 bases from J, leaving 8 bases between. In the source study's methods: Estimated nucleated cell counts came from reference gene primer amplification. Method: immunoSEQ multiplex PCR; TCRdb's copy keeps in-frame clones and lacks some. V and J calls and clone size are copied from that table; D and trimming were computed from the DNA. This sample has some 290,000 clones, with 80% to 85% found just once. This sample was taken from a study of blood T cell repertoires in COVID-19. Whole-study context: Sites across the United States, Italy and Spain contributed samples from acute and convalescent COVID-19. PBMCs, B-cell-depleted T cells, or T cells provided the cDNA or gDNA that made up the material.

The TCR sequence derives from a woman aged 60-75 years with active or convalescent COVID-19. The chain combines TRBV9 with TRBJ2-2; D possibly corresponds to TRBD2 (6 bases). Input material: peripheral blood. CDR3 in amino acids: CASSVGGTNTGELFF. Here the CDR3 DNA reads TGTGCCAGCAGCGTAGGAGGGACTAACACCGGGGAGCTGTTTTTT.